This T cell receptor (beta chain) was sequenced during a study of beta chain features in type 1 diabetes. Study background: Age, gender and cell yields were alike across patients and healthy donors.

What was sequenced were expressed TCRB transcripts, since all of the isolated RNA had been reverse transcribed. TCRdb keeps only in-frame clones here, not all; method: immunoSEQ multiplex PCR. The data contain about 140,000 clones, approximately 9.8% of them singletons. Trimming took 1 base from V and 2 from J, leaving 7 bases between them. CDR1 SGDLS and CDR2 YYNGEE come from the germline V gene. The length of the CDR3 is 14 residues. Isolation of CD4+ naive, central memory, regulatory and stem cell-like memory cells was achieved by sorting via CD45RO/CCR7/CD25/CD127/CD95/CD27. Sequenced material: central memory CD4+ T cells from blood. The rearrangement uses TRBV9 and TRBJ1-3; D not resolved. The source of this sequence is a woman between 40 and 55 years old in good health. CDR3 bases: TGTGCCAGCAGCGTAACAGCAGCTGGAAACACCATATATTTT. Amino acid sequence: CASSVTAAGNTIYF.